Listed below are T cell receptor beta chains from one sample, sequenced in a study of OX40 agonist ivuxolimab in advanced cancers. Clones were read by immunoSEQ multiplex PCR, and TCRdb kept only the in-frame ones, dropping some. The table lists 30,000 to 35,000 clones, about nine tenths of them singletons, with over 8.5% in the top ten. This specimen consisted of CD4+ or CD8+ T cells sorted from blood, obtained in a trial of the OX40 agonist ivuxolimab. All receptors derive from an adult with an advanced solid tumor such as melanoma, head and neck, liver or kidney cancer. The CDR3 runs from the conserved cysteine through the conserved F or W. The size entry is marked missing in some rows and otherwise reads once, few, many or a size class.

clone_size j_call v_call cdr3_aa
. TRBJ1-5 TRBV19 CASSTGTGEQPQHF
. TRBJ2-4 TRBV18 CASSPGTSGRNIQYF
. TRBJ2-1 TRBV12-2 CASRLIEHNEQFF
. TRBJ2-6 TRBV7-3 CASTSEPGANVLTF
. TRBJ1-1 TRBV5-6 CASSLGVGAVAWVETEAFF
. TRBJ2-7 TRBV1 CTSSIYPFTDRGYEQYF
. TRBJ2-1 TRBV4-2 CASSQAGLSGSSYNEQFF
. TRBJ1-5 TRBV5-8 CASRAGTGFPQDQPQHF
. TRBJ2-3 TRBV19 CASKPPYGGRGDTQYF
. TRBJ1-5 TRBV5-1 CASSLGRTENQPQHF
. TRBJ1-5 TRBV2 CASSAGFNQPQHF
. TRBJ1-3 TRBV19 CASSKPTGSFSGNTIYF
. TRBJ2-3 TRBV7-2 CASSRRAGASTDTQYF
. TRBJ1-2 TRBV7-2 CASSFPGTARYTF
. TRBJ1-2 TRBV27 CASSLGRGGGYGYTF
. TRBJ2-7 TRBV7-8 CASSLRDRGHEQYF
. TRBJ1-5 TRBV30 CAWSKDVSGPQHF
. TRBJ2-5 TRBV2 CASSGGLAGGGQETQYF
. TRBJ2-2 TRBV28 CASTLAGSVTGELFF
. TRBJ1-5 TRBV7-8 CASSLFPQGQPQHF
. TRBJ1-2 TRBV21-1 CASRIERQGWHYGYTF
. TRBJ2-1 TRBV11-2 CASSLDRTSVEQFF
. TRBJ2-3 TRBV5-4 CASSHRGRGTDTQYF
. TRBJ1-1 TRBV25-1 CASSAVTEAFF
. TRBJ2-7 TRBV9 CASSVGEGMGYEQYF
once TRBJ2-7 TRBV2 CASSIRTGPPYEQYF
few TRBJ2-3 TRBV4-1 CASSPKPTGFDTDTQYF
few TRBJ1-1 TRBV30 CACTRDRSREAFF
. TRBJ1-1 TRBV10-1 CASSESLGNTEAFF